The present TCR beta chain was sequenced within a study of T-cell memory formation after mild COVID-19. The CDR3 sequence is 13 residues long. Germline assignment: CDR1 ENHRY and CDR2 SYGVKD. Trimming took 6 bases from V and 0 from J, leaving 9 bases between them. TCRdb itself ran the 5' RACE reads through MiXCR, one entry per CDR3 protein. The sample consists of 560,000 or so distinct CDR3 sequences, around 16% of them appearing once. The chain joins TRBV10-3 to TRBJ2-7; D tentatively fits TRBD1 or TRBD2 (5 bases each). The sample taken for sequencing was PBMCs or a T cell subset sorted from them (not recorded which). This sequence was found in an adult woman who had mild COVID-19 (a few samples of this study predate the infection). Cell type and time point are not known. This CDR3 reads CAIRGTNSYEQYF. CDR3 nucleotide sequence: TGTGCCATCAGAGGGACGAACTCCTACGAGCAGTACTTC.